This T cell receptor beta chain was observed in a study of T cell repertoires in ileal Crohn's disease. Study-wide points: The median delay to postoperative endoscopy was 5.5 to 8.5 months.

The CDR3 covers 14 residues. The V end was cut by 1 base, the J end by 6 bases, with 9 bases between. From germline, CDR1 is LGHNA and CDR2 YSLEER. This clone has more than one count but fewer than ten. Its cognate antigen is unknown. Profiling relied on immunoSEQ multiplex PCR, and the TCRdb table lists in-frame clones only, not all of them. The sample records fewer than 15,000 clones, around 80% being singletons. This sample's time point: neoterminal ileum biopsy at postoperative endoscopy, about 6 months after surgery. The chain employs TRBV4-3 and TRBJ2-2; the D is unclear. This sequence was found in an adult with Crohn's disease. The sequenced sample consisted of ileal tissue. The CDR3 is CASSQVIESGELFF. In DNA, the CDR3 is TGCGCCAGCAGCCAAGTAATCGAATCCGGGGAGCTGTTTTTT.